This TCR beta chain is from a study of shared clonotypes between healthy human individuals. The study's findings and limits: The authors sampled blood alone, and tissue repertoires likely differ.

Germline assignment: CDR1 LNHDA and CDR2 SQIVND (reference sequence). CDR3 length: 14 amino acids. Trimming stripped 5 bases from V and 1 base from J, with 12 bases between. Note on this clone: Antigen specificity is unknown.

Sorted-subset replicate PCR reactions contained roughly 200 ng DNA, corresponding to about 30,000 T cell genomes. Libraries were prepared by immunoSEQ multiplex PCR; TCRdb keeps only in-frame clonotypes and omits some of them. Among 1,100,000 or so clones listed, around three quarters were seen once. J is TRBJ2-7 and V is TRBV19, with D possibly TRBD1 on 6 matching bases. This clonotype originated in a young man in good health. Some clones in this sample may be carry-over from other donors' samples. Sequencing was performed on memory CD4+ T cells from PBMCs. Subset noted: CD45RA-negative fraction. CDR3 residues: CASSPPTGSYEQYF. CDR3 sequence (DNA): TGTGCCAGTAGTCCCCCGACAGGTTCCTACGAGCAGTACTTC.